These T cell receptor beta chains were read from a single sample in a study of cytomegalovirus exposure and HLA in healthy donors. The repertoire was sequenced with immunoSEQ multiplex PCR; TCRdb's copy has only in-frame clones and lacks some. The data contain 55,000 to 70,000 clones, 91% of them seen just once; the ten biggest clones take up 3.1%. Source material: PBMCs. The receptors were gathered from a man aged 18-30 years in good health and CMV-seronegative. Each CDR3 is given without its conserved first and last residue. The order of the fields is CDR3 protein, J gene, V gene.

ASSSWTENSNQPQH | TRBJ1-5 | TRBV27
ASSPSPHLTGVEGTEAF | TRBJ1-1 | TRBV28
RAGGRGIQETQY | TRBJ2-5 | TRBV29-1
ASSSLFGRDSSYEQY | TRBJ2-7 | TRBV27
ASSYPPLAGSAEQY | TRBJ2-7 | TRBV6-5
ASSQEWREKLF | TRBJ1-4 | TRBV14
ASSQTSRDREKDEQF | TRBJ2-1 | TRBV4-3
ASSGSGETQY | TRBJ2-5 | TRBV7-9
AISEGGGTGELF | TRBJ2-2 | TRBV10-3
ASQLAGIETQY | TRBJ2-5 | TRBV10-3
ASSLMTGVAKNIQY | TRBJ2-4 | TRBV18
ASSLVAGSSYEQY | TRBJ2-7 | TRBV5-4
ASSPDDTLNTEAF | TRBJ1-1 | TRBV5-1
ASSPDRAGGSYEQY | TRBJ2-7 | TRBV4-3
ASSPLDRPSETQY | TRBJ2-5 | TRBV18
ASRTDFYNEQF | TRBJ2-1 | TRBV11-2
ASSQDWWLQGAMSAYEQY | TRBJ2-7 | TRBV4-3
ASSLFQGYTEAF | TRBJ1-1 | TRBV19